The next 4 T cell receptor beta chains were all read from a single sample in a study of OX40 agonist ivuxolimab in advanced cancers. The method was the immunoSEQ multiplex PCR assay. What TCRdb holds here is the immuneACCESS table cut down to in-frame rearrangements. Part of the clones is not present; checked against another copy, under half of the missing clones reflect an unresolved V gene, and the others are unexplained. This sample comprises tens of thousands of clones, around 89% of them detected only once. The ten top clones hold under 20% of the sample. Sequenced here: CD4+ or CD8+ T cells sorted from blood, sampled in a trial of the OX40 agonist ivuxolimab. All receptors derive from an adult with an advanced solid tumor such as melanoma, head and neck, liver or kidney cancer.

The V call is TRBV6-5, the J call TRBJ2-2; D gene unclear. Germline loops: CDR1 MNHEY, CDR2 SVGAGI. The CDR3 sequence is 12 residues long. V was shortened by 6 bases and J by 3 bases, with 5 bases between the two germline ends. The CDR3 is CASRQHTGELFF. The CDR3 nucleotides read TGTGCCAGCAGACAGCACACCGGGGAGCTGTTTTTT.

The chain recombines TRBV4-1 with TRBJ2-1, with 9 bases lining up with TRBD2. This CDR3 comprises 15 residues. The V gene's germline CDR1 is MGHRA and CDR2 YSYEKL. The J segment lost 4 bases and the V segment lost 1 base, leaving 2 bases of the junction unmatched. As DNA, the CDR3 is TGCGCCAGCAGCCAAGGAAGCGGGGGGTACAATGAGCAGTTCTTC. Translated: CASSQGSGGYNEQFF.

This clone appeared a few times. CDR3: CASSLGPGEQFF. The CDR3 nucleotides read TGTGCCAGCAGCTTAGGTCCGGGGGAGCAGTTCTTC. This sequence joins TRBV7-9 and TRBJ2-1; the D gene is possibly TRBD2 (5 bases). The germline V gene encodes CDR1 SEHNR and CDR2 FQNEAQ (reference sequence). This CDR3 is 12 amino acids long. The ends were cut back, 1 base at V and 10 bases at J, with 8 bases in the middle.

The chain couples TRBV15 to TRBJ2-3; D is perhaps TRBD2 (6 bases). V dropped 0 bases and J dropped 3 bases, with 10 bases sitting between them. The CDR3 runs to 15 residues. Germline CDR1 is LNHNV and CDR2 is YYDKDF (reference sequence). The CDR3 is CATSRDGGPTDTQYF. CDR3 coding DNA: TGTGCCACCAGCAGAGACGGAGGGCCAACAGATACGCAGTATTTT.